This T cell receptor (beta chain) was found in a study of Ad26.COV2.S vaccination and SARS-CoV-2 variants. Repertoires were generated with immunoSEQ multiplex PCR, while TCRdb's copy carries only in-frame clones and drops some. The repertoire includes roughly 420,000 clones, 89% of them detected once, and roughly 2.5% sits in the top ten. CDR3 length: 15 amino acids. V dropped 3 bases and J dropped 9 bases, with 18 bases sitting between them. Germline-derived CDR1 and CDR2 are LGHNT and FRNRAP. As for treatment: some 20 received Ad26.COV2.S at low or high dose, single or two shots; several received placebo; per-sample allocation not given. On day 63 after the first injection, vaccine and placebo recipients gave samples.

This specimen consisted of peripheral blood, obtained in a trial of Ad26.COV2.S vaccine versus placebo. The V and J genes are TRBV12-5 and TRBJ1-5; D call uncertain. The TCR was taken from a person aged 18-60 years who received the Ad26.COV2.S COVID-19 vaccine or a placebo. The DNA for the CDR3 is TGTGCTAGTGGTTTTCTCGGGTCGGGAGTTGGGCCCCAGCATTTT. Translated: CASGFLGSGVGPQHF.